The following is a T cell receptor beta chain sequence with its context. Primers used in a second PCR of about 7 to 11 cycles were a sample-barcoded 5' primer and a J-beta primer mix. TCRdb used MiXCR to reprocess the 5' RACE reads, holding one entry per CDR3 protein. The table shows 1,800,000 or so distinct CDR3 sequences, with 30% to 40% occurring only once. The data belong to a study of blood T cells in healthy people across ages. With each sample, at least 6 micrograms of total RNA were extracted. The CDR3 runs to 12 residues. Per germline, CDR1 SQVTM and CDR2 ANQGSEA. Trimming removed 7 bases from V and 8 bases from J; junction bases left unmatched: 7.

The chain carries TRBV29-1 and TRBJ2-1; 8 positions agree with TRBD2. The source is a human donor in good health. Sequenced input: blood. CDR3 in amino acids: CSAGTRMDEQFF. CDR3 sequence (DNA): TGCAGCGCAGGGACTAGGATGGATGAGCAGTTCTTC.